These 18 T cell receptor beta chains were all obtained from the same sample, sequenced in a study of T cell repertoires and HLA-DP antigens. The table came from immunoSEQ multiplex PCR; TCRdb's copy has only in-frame clones and leaves some out. Among approximately 100,000 clones listed, 86% were seen once. These receptors have no identified antigens. The sample taken for sequencing was CD4+ T cells from PBMCs. The receptors here all came from a man aged 50-60 years in good health and CMV-seronegative.

The chain uses TRBV7-9 and TRBJ2-3, with 8 bases identical to TRBD1. The J segment lost 1 base and the V segment lost 7 bases, leaving 4 bases of the junction unmatched. Germline V gene lookup returns CDR1 SEHNR and CDR2 FQNEAQ (reference sequence). This CDR3 has 14 amino acids. CDR3: CASNQDRGTDTQYF. CDR3 nucleotides: TGTGCCAGCAACCAGGACAGGGGCACAGATACGCAGTATTTT.

The J gene is TRBJ2-1, the V gene TRBV18; 9 bases match TRBD2. Germline V gene data show CDR1 as KGHSH and CDR2 as LQKENI. Trimming took 0 bases from V and 7 from J; bases not matched to a gene: 4. The CDR3 runs to 15 residues. The CDR3 sequence: CASSPPGLAINEQFF. CDR3 nucleotides: TGTGCCAGCTCACCACCCGGACTAGCGATAAATGAGCAGTTCTTC.

J is TRBJ2-5 and V is TRBV5-1; TRBD2 matches 12 bases. Germline V CDR1 and CDR2: SGHRS, YFSETQ. The CDR3 runs to 18 residues. The trim removed 1 base at V and 5 bases at J, leaving 12 bases unmatched. CDR3 residues: CASSLMLLPSGGAETQYF. CDR3 nucleotide sequence: TGCGCCAGCAGCTTGATGCTTTTACCTAGCGGGGGGGCCGAGACCCAGTACTTC.

The V gene is TRBV4-3, the J gene TRBJ1-4; D might be TRBD1 (6 bases). Germline CDR1 and CDR2: LGHNA and YSLEER. The length of the CDR3 is 16 residues. Trimming removed 0 bases at V and 6 bases at J, with 14 bases between. Written as DNA, the CDR3 is TGCGCCAGCAGCCAAGATCTCGGGGGGGCCCATGAAAAACTGTTTTTT. It translates to CASSQDLGGAHEKLFF.

The chain couples TRBV5-1 to TRBJ2-1, with TRBD1 as a possible D gene (6 bases). This CDR3 is built from 14 residues. V was trimmed by 4 bases and J by 9 bases, leaving 17 bases between them. CDR1 is SGHRS, CDR2 YFSETQ, per germline. The CDR3 here is CASSAMRQVGEQFF. The CDR3 DNA reads TGCGCCAGCAGCGCTATGCGACAGGTGGGTGAGCAGTTCTTC.

The chain links TRBV28 to TRBJ1-2, with 10 bases aligning to TRBD1. The germline V gene has CDR1 MDHEN and CDR2 SYDVKM. Trimming took 6 bases from V and 5 from J; bases not matched to a gene: 3. This CDR3 is built from 13 residues. The CDR3 region is CASRQDRGYGYTF. The CDR3 coding sequence is TGTGCCAGCAGGCAGGACAGGGGGTATGGCTACACCTTC.

The J gene is TRBJ1-1, the V gene TRBV18; D remains unclear. This CDR3 has 16 residues. Germline CDR1 and CDR2: KGHSH and LQKENI. Between the trimmed V and J ends, which lost 3 bases and 0 bases, there was a span of 14 bases. The CDR3 is CASSPSLAEMNTEAFF. CDR3 bases: TGTGCCAGCTCACCGAGTCTTGCGGAAATGAACACTGAAGCTTTCTTT.

This clone was seen only a few times. This sample includes further DNA sequences coding for the same CDR3. The rearrangement uses TRBV18 and TRBJ2-1, with unresolved D. The germline V gene encodes CDR1 KGHSH and CDR2 LQKENI. V was trimmed by 4 bases and J by 6 bases, leaving 7 bases between them. CDR3 length: 12 amino acids. As DNA, the CDR3 is TGTGCCAGCTCACTACTCGGCAATGAGCAGTTCTTC. It specifies CASSLLGNEQFF.

J is TRBJ2-1 and V is TRBV19, with 14 bases lining up with TRBD2. The CDR3 spans 16 residues. In germline, CDR1 is LNHDA, CDR2 SQIVND (reference sequence). Germline trimming cut 3 bases from V and 6 bases from J; bases unmatched to any gene: 4. In DNA, the CDR3 is TGTGCCAGTAGTATGAGGGGACTAGCGGGAGTCAATGAGCAGTTCTTC. It yields the protein CASSMRGLAGVNEQFF.

J is TRBJ2-7 and V is TRBV9; no clear D. CDR3 length equals 12 residues. Germline CDR1 and CDR2: SGDLS and YYNGEE. Between the trimmed V and J ends, which lost 2 bases and 3 bases, there was a span of 6 bases. CDR3 in amino acids: CASSVSDYEQYF. DNA of the CDR3: TGTGCCAGCAGCGTTTCCGACTACGAGCAGTACTTC. Complete variable domain (other parts from reference TRBV9 and TRBJ2-7): DSGVTQTPKHLITATGQRVTLRCSPRSGDLSVYWYQQSLDQGLQFLIQYYNGEERAKGNILERFSAQQFPDLHSELNLSSLELGDSALYFCASSVSDYEQYFGPGTRLTVT.

This chain links TRBV28 with TRBJ1-5; perhaps TRBD1 as D (6 bases). Germline V CDR1 and CDR2: MDHEN, SYDVKM. The V gene lost 1 base and the J gene lost 6 bases, with 7 bases spanning the gap. The CDR3 runs 13 residues. CDR3 in DNA: TGTGCCAGCAGTTTATTAGGGGGTCAGCCCCAGCATTTT. It encodes CASSLLGGQPQHF.

V and J are TRBV6-6 and TRBJ2-6; D call uncertain. The CDR3 consists of 15 residues. The V gene lost 6 bases and the J gene lost 2 bases, with 11 bases spanning the gap. Germline V lookup: CDR1 MNHNY, CDR2 SVGAGI (reference sequence). The CDR3 region is CASSELGTGANVLTF. CDR3 DNA: TGTGCCAGCAGCGAGCTGGGGACTGGGGCCAACGTCCTGACTTTC.

The chain couples TRBV7-8 to TRBJ2-7, with D uncertain. Germline CDR1 is SGHVS and CDR2 is FQNEAQ. This CDR3 region has 12 residues. V lost 5 bases and J 6 bases, leaving 11 bases between the germline ends. The CDR3 nucleotides are TGTGCCAGCAGCCACCTCGGCGGCGAGCAGTACTTC. Protein product: CASSHLGGEQYF.

The chain has TRBV6-5 and TRBJ2-5, with D possibly TRBD1 on 5 matching bases. The CDR3 is 15 residues long. Germline V gene data show CDR1 as MNHEY and CDR2 as SVGAGI. Trimming cost V 0 bases and J 0 bases, with 8 bases left between them. DNA of the CDR3: TGTGCCAGCAGTTACTCCGGACATCACCAAGAGACCCAGTACTTC. Its protein is CASSYSGHHQETQYF.

This chain uses TRBV2 with TRBJ1-6; a weak D match, TRBD1 (6 bases). The germline CDR1 and CDR2 sequences are SNHLY and FYNNEI. Trimming took 6 bases from V and 3 from J, leaving 6 bases between them. CDR3 length: 13 residues. The CDR3 sequence is CASRDSYNSPLHF. The CDR3 region has the DNA TGTGCCAGCAGGGACAGCTATAATTCACCCCTCCACTTT.

The chain has TRBV4-3 and TRBJ2-7, with a weak D call TRBD2 (5 bases). This CDR3 comprises 13 residues. V gave up 0 bases and J gave up 4 bases, with 7 bases separating them. CDR1 and CDR2 from the germline V gene are LGHNA and YSLEER. As DNA, the CDR3 is TGCGCCAGCAGCCAAGACTCGGGGTACGAGCAGTACTTC. The encoded protein is CASSQDSGYEQYF.

The J gene is TRBJ1-5, the V gene TRBV18; D is possibly TRBD1 (6 bases). Trimming left V 3 bases short and J 4 bases short, with 13 bases between. The CDR3 runs 15 residues. CDR1 is KGHSH, CDR2 LQKENI, per germline. The DNA for the CDR3 is TGTGCCAGCTCACCGCCCGGGACATCGAATCAGCCCCAGCATTTT. This encodes CASSPPGTSNQPQHF. Using reference TRBV18 and TRBJ1-5 for the parts outside the CDR3, the full variable domain is NAGVMQNPRHLVRRRGQEARLRCSPMKGHSHVYWYRQLPEEGLKFMVYLQKENIIDESGMPKERFSAEFPKEGPSILRIQQVVRGDSAAYFCASSPPGTSNQPQHFGDGTRLSIL.

The chain couples TRBV10-3 to TRBJ1-1; D is perhaps TRBD1 (6 bases). Germline V lookup: CDR1 ENHRY, CDR2 SYGVKD. Trimming left V 8 bases short and J 4 bases short, with 17 bases between. The CDR3 is made up of 14 amino acids. As DNA, the CDR3 is TGTGCCATCCGGGACACTTTCCGGGGCACTGAAGCTTTCTTT. Protein: CAIRDTFRGTEAFF.